This TCR beta chain was obtained from a study of identical twins. General study findings and limits: Invariant MAIT and iNKT cells are populations that could partly confound zero-insertion analyses. The conclusions drew on cross-sectional statistical analysis instead of tracking the same donors. For monozygotic twins, models underestimated out-of-frame TCR alpha sharing.

A universal primer site was created by template switching, with the cDNA bearing unique molecular identifiers. One entry per CDR3 protein results from TCRdb running MiXCR on the 5' RACE reads. In the table there are some 500,000 distinct CDR3 sequences, approximately 15% of which are singletons. The length of the CDR3 is 15 residues. V lost 6 bases and J lost 4; bases outside the gene matches: 6. This clonotype was counted between two and nine times. Its matching antigen is unknown. These data were likewise used in another study, on yellow fever vaccine responses in identical twins.

This sequence joins TRBV12-3 or TRBV12-4 and TRBJ2-1; 10 bases are shared with TRBD2. Sequenced sample: CD4+ T cells sorted from blood. The receptor was isolated from a woman younger than 35 in good health. The chain's CDR3 is CASSSTSGIYNEQFF. CDR3 nucleotides: TGTGCCAGCAGCTCAACTAGCGGGATTTACAATGAGCAGTTCTTC.